Listed here are 2 T cell receptor beta chains from one sample, sequenced in a study of blood T cells in healthy people across ages. A second about 6 to 11 cycle PCR used barcoded and J-beta primers. A single record per CDR3 protein comes from TCRdb applying MiXCR to the 5' RACE reads. The repertoire holds around 1,900,000 distinct CDR3 sequences, with around 42% as singletons. Sequencing was performed on blood. The receptor set was obtained from a human donor in good health.

The genes are TRBV27 and TRBJ1-2; 9 bases match TRBD1. CDR1 is MNHEY, CDR2 SMNVEV, per germline (reference sequence). The CDR3 covers 16 residues. Trimming at V came to 5 bases and at J to 8 bases, leaving 15 bases not matched to a gene. The chain's CDR3 is CASSLLDRGFVEGYTF. CDR3 in DNA: TGTGCCAGCAGTCTCCTGGACAGGGGCTTCGTTGAGGGCTACACCTTC.

The chain joins TRBV12-3 or TRBV12-4 to TRBJ2-3, with D possibly TRBD1 on 5 matching bases. Trimming pared 7 bases from V and 0 bases from J, leaving 17 bases between. This CDR3 comprises 16 residues. DNA for the CDR3: TGTGCCAGCACCTTCACGGACACTAAAAGCACAGATACGCAGTATTTT. It is translated as CASTFTDTKSTDTQYF.